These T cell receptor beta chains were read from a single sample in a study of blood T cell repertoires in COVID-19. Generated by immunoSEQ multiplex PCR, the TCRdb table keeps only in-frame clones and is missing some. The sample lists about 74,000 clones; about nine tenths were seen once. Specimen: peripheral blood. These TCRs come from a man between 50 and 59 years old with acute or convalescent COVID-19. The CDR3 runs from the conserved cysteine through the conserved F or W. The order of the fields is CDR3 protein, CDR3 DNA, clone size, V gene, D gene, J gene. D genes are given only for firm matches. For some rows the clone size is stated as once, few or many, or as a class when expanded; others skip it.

CASTPVSGQSWFSNQPQHF | TGTGCCAGCACCCCCGTATCGGGACAATCCTGGTTTAGCAATCAGCCCCAGCATTTT | . | TRBV28 | . | TRBJ1-5
CASSQAPGQNTGELFF | TGTGCCAGCAGCCAAGCACCGGGACAAAACACCGGGGAGCTGTTTTTT | . | TRBV3-1/TRBV3-2 | . | TRBJ2-2
CAKTRQGNTIYF | TGTGCCAAGACACGTCAAGGAAACACCATATATTTT | . | TRBV24-1 | . | TRBJ1-3
CASSSSGTARSNTEAFF | TGCGCCAGCAGCTCGTCCGGGACAGCCCGATCGAACACTGAAGCTTTCTTT | . | TRBV5-1 | TRBD1 | TRBJ1-1
CASSFYGVSNQPQHF | TGTGCCAGCAGTTTTTACGGGGTTAGCAATCAGCCCCAGCATTTT | . | TRBV27 | . | TRBJ1-5
CASSQRDRGPGANVLTF | TGTGCCAGCAGCCAACGGGACAGGGGACCCGGGGCCAACGTCCTGACTTTC | . | TRBV4-2 | TRBD1 | TRBJ2-6
CASSLGGGRLAYEQYF | TGTGCCAGCAGCTTAGGTGGCGGGAGATTAGCTTACGAGCAGTACTTC | . | TRBV11-2 | TRBD2 | TRBJ2-7
CASSQDSGRSYNEQFF | TGTGCCAGCAGCCAAGATAGCGGCAGATCCTACAATGAGCAGTTCTTC | . | TRBV4-2 | . | TRBJ2-1
CASSSSGVGTDTQYF | TGTGCCAGCAGCAGCAGCGGGGTGGGCACAGATACGCAGTATTTT | . | TRBV28 | TRBD2 | TRBJ2-3
CASSDRDRLGEQFF | TGTGCCAGCAGCGACCGGGACAGGCTTGGGGAGCAGTTCTTC | once | TRBV9 | TRBD1 | TRBJ2-1
CASSHPGSLNQPQHF | TGTGCCAGCAGTCACCCCGGGTCTTTGAATCAGCCCCAGCATTTT | . | TRBV6-6 | . | TRBJ1-5
CASSLLAGEIGASEQYF | TGTGCCAGCAGTTTACTAGCGGGAGAGATAGGGGCCTCCGAGCAGTACTTC | once | TRBV27 | TRBD2 | TRBJ2-7
CASSLDLAGVATGELFF | TGTGCCAGCAGCTTAGACCTAGCGGGAGTAGCCACCGGGGAGCTGTTTTTT | . | TRBV7-7 | TRBD2 | TRBJ2-2
CASSRSQDRGVYGYTF | TGCGCCAGCAGCCGCAGCCAGGACAGGGGGGTCTATGGCTACACCTTC | . | TRBV4-1 | TRBD1 | TRBJ1-2
CASSLSTGVATGELFF | TGTGCCAGCAGTTTATCGACAGGGGTGGCCACCGGGGAGCTGTTTTTT | . | TRBV27 | TRBD1 | TRBJ2-2
CASSGQRGGLDTQYF | TGTGCCAGCAGCGGGCAGCGGGGGGGTCTAGATACGCAGTATTTT | . | TRBV9 | TRBD2 | TRBJ2-3
CASRRGGDTDTQYF | TGTGCCAGCAGGCGGGGGGGCGACACAGATACGCAGTATTTT | . | TRBV27 | TRBD2 | TRBJ2-3
CASSYSATSGGGEQFF | TGTGCCAGCAGTTACTCGGCGACTAGCGGGGGTGGAGAGCAGTTCTTC | . | TRBV6-2/TRBV6-3 | TRBD2 | TRBJ2-1
CASSSGDSYGYTF | TGCGCCAGCAGCTCAGGGGACAGCTATGGCTACACCTTC | . | TRBV5-1 | TRBD1 | TRBJ1-2
CASSDFLGRETQYF | TGCGCCAGCAGCGACTTTTTGGGTAGAGAGACCCAGTACTTC | . | TRBV4-1 | . | TRBJ2-5
CASSEGRQSMGGYTF | TGTGCCAGCAGCGAGGGGCGACAGTCTATGGGAGGCTACACCTTC | . | TRBV9 | . | TRBJ1-2
CASSFFGTSASGANVLTF | TGTGCCAGCAGCTTCTTCGGGACTAGCGCCTCTGGGGCCAACGTCCTGACTTTC | . | TRBV7-8 | TRBD2 | TRBJ2-6
CASSQGLRGGGPDGYTF | TGCGCCAGCAGCCAAGGGTTAAGAGGGGGGGGACCCGATGGCTACACCTTC | once | TRBV4-3 | . | TRBJ1-2
CASSLGGTIGYTF | TGTGCCAGCAGCTTAGGGGGGACTATTGGCTACACCTTC | . | TRBV7-9 | . | TRBJ1-2
CASSPKGGRTGQETQYF | TGTGCCAGCAGCCCGAAGGGAGGCAGGACAGGGCAAGAGACCCAGTACTTC | . | TRBV5-6 | TRBD1 | TRBJ2-5
CSASFSGNSYEQYF | TGCAGTGCTAGTTTTAGCGGGAACTCCTACGAGCAGTACTTC | . | TRBV20-1 | TRBD2 | TRBJ2-7
CASLGTDTGELFF | TGTGCCAGTCTCGGCACAGACACCGGGGAGCTGTTTTTT | . | TRBV28 | . | TRBJ2-2
CASSGGLLGADTQYF | TGTGCCAGCAGCGGGGGACTCCTTGGGGCAGATACGCAGTATTTT | . | TRBV5-4 | . | TRBJ2-3
CASSLWGRGTEAFF | TGTGCCAGCAGCTTATGGGGGCGCGGGACTGAAGCTTTCTTT | few | TRBV11-2 | . | TRBJ1-1
CASSPRTDSNQPQHF | TGTGCCAGCTCACCGAGGACAGATAGCAATCAGCCCCAGCATTTT | . | TRBV18 | . | TRBJ1-5
CASSLSGTSGRNEQFF | TGTGCCAGCAGCTTATCCGGGACTAGCGGGAGAAATGAGCAGTTCTTC | . | TRBV7-9 | TRBD2 | TRBJ2-1
CASSLTTGSRYEKLFF | TGTGCCAGCTCACTCACGACAGGGAGTCGTTATGAAAAACTGTTTTTT | . | TRBV18 | TRBD1 | TRBJ1-4
CASSSAPGINYGYTF | TGTGCCAGCAGCTCAGCACCCGGGATTAACTATGGCTACACCTTC | . | TRBV7-2 | . | TRBJ1-2
CSVRTAFGNTIYF | TGCAGCGTTAGGACAGCGTTTGGAAACACCATATATTTT | . | TRBV29-1 | . | TRBJ1-3
CASSLEGTSGSSTDTQYF | TGTGCCAGCAGCTTAGAGGGGACTAGCGGGAGCAGCACAGATACGCAGTATTTT | . | TRBV7-2 | TRBD2 | TRBJ2-3
CASSLRGFEGYSNQPQHF | TGTGCCAGCAGTTTAAGGGGGTTTGAGGGGTATAGCAATCAGCCCCAGCATTTT | . | TRBV28 | . | TRBJ1-5
CASSTGTAAGELFF | TGTGCCAGCAGTACTGGGACAGCCGCCGGGGAGCTGTTTTTT | . | TRBV6-5 | TRBD1 | TRBJ2-2
CASSLVKGQGLSGELFF | TGTGCCAGCAGCTTAGTAAAGGGACAGGGTCTTTCCGGGGAGCTGTTTTTT | . | TRBV7-6 | TRBD1 | TRBJ2-2
CASSTGGLYTGELFF | TGTGCCAGCAGCACCGGAGGGTTGTACACCGGGGAGCTGTTTTTT | few | TRBV11-2 | . | TRBJ2-2
CASSTGPDAGYTF | TGTGCCAGCAGCACCGGTCCCGATGCGGGCTACACCTTC | . | TRBV7-8 | . | TRBJ1-2
CASSEETTYNEQFF | TGTGCCAGCAGTGAGGAGACTACCTACAATGAGCAGTTCTTC | . | TRBV2 | . | TRBJ2-1
CASSGLAGVGNEQFF | TGTGCCAGCAGCGGACTAGCGGGAGTAGGTAATGAGCAGTTCTTC | . | TRBV2 | TRBD2 | TRBJ2-1
CASSPVSGGRYNEQFF | TGTGCCAGCAGCCCAGTTAGCGGGGGGAGGTACAATGAGCAGTTCTTC | . | TRBV5-4 | TRBD2 | TRBJ2-1
CASSVRPAMNTEAFF | TGTGCCAGCAGTGTCAGGCCGGCCATGAACACTGAAGCTTTCTTT | . | TRBV2 | . | TRBJ1-1
CASSSRTTTQETQYF | TGTGCCAGCAGCTCTCGGACAACAACACAAGAGACCCAGTACTTC | . | TRBV6-5 | . | TRBJ2-5
CAITDSVSGNTIYF | TGTGCCATCACCGACAGTGTCTCTGGAAACACCATATATTTT | . | TRBV10-3 | . | TRBJ1-3
CASSLTSGTPYNEQFF | TGCGCCAGCAGCTTAACTTCCGGGACACCTTACAATGAGCAGTTCTTC | . | TRBV5-1 | . | TRBJ2-1
CASSLGLAGAEQYF | TGTGCCAGCAGCCTCGGACTAGCGGGAGCTGAACAGTACTTC | . | TRBV7-8 | TRBD2 | TRBJ2-7
CASSPLTSGNTGELFF | TGTGCCAGCTCACCACTAACTAGCGGGAACACCGGGGAGCTGTTTTTT | . | TRBV18 | TRBD2 | TRBJ2-2
CASTGYSNQPQHF | TGTGCCAGTACAGGGTACAGCAATCAGCCCCAGCATTTT | . | TRBV12-3/TRBV12-4 | . | TRBJ1-5
CASSGPRGSTDTQYF | TGTGCCAGCAGTGGCCCACGGGGAAGCACAGATACGCAGTATTTT | . | TRBV6-4 | . | TRBJ2-3
CASSPRLVAGTDTQYF | TGTGCCAGCAGCCCCCGGCTAGTAGCGGGCACAGATACGCAGTATTTT | . | TRBV3-1/TRBV3-2 | . | TRBJ2-3
CASSQGSGRGETQYF | TGCGCCAGCAGCCAAGGCTCGGGGCGGGGAGAGACCCAGTACTTC | . | TRBV4-1 | . | TRBJ2-5
CASSMWGAGEKLFF | TGTGCCAGTAGTATGTGGGGCGCGGGAGAAAAACTGTTTTTT | once | TRBV19 | . | TRBJ1-4